This TCR beta chain was documented in a study of T cells expressing NK-cell markers (dated by TCRdb to about 2020). For context, the study as a whole: TCR beta-chain repertoires were profiled in sorted CD3+CD56+NKG2C+, CD3+CD56+NKG2C- and CD3+CD56-NKG2C+ T-cell subsets from about 8 donors. All eight donors whose samples were sequenced were randomly selected healthy volunteers, three of them men and five women. Among the eight sequenced donors, seven were HCMV-seropositive and one was HCMV-seronegative. The libraries were sequenced on Illumina HiSeq 2000/2500, MiSeq or NextSeq, producing 2 x 150 bp reads. Study-wide conclusions, independent of this receptor: Whether the expanded NKG2C-expressing T cell clones were specific for HCMV antigens remained unclear. In more than 5 donors, the dominant CD3+CD56+NKG2C+ clonotypes were found to rank among the top 10 CD8+ clonotypes and to make up about 1.0-7.5% of CD8+ T cells. Those dominant clonotypes were again the most abundant among CD3+CD56-NKG2C+ cells in a handful of donors, at about 28.3-65%.

Remarks on this clonotype: Its antigen is unknown.

The sequencer was an Illumina HiSeq 2000. TCR beta cDNA libraries were made by 5'RACE template switching that added a universal primer site and unique molecular identifiers. cDNA synthesis was primed from the TCR beta constant segment, followed by two successive PCR amplification steps. The paper's processing steps were these. Reads were demultiplexed and grouped by UMI with MIGEC, and clonotypes were assembled and quantified with MiTCR. To remove erroneous sequences, TCR cDNA sequences were retained only when supported by two or more reads. The tcR package was used for downstream repertoire analysis, with clonotypes matched between fractions based on CDR3 nucleotide sequence plus V segment. Antigen specificity was annotated against VDJdb with VDJmatch, allowing one amino acid substitution in CDR3. Following TCRdb reprocessing, every CDR3 protein sequence forms one entry, and DNA is not provided. These V and J calls are TCRdb output, not the study's own analysis. For this sample, the table gives 150,000 to 160,000 distinct CDR3 sequences. The ten largest clonotypes hold around a third of the sample.

There are 16 amino acids in the CDR3, from cysteine to phenylalanine inclusive. The DNA is unrecorded. The germline V gene sets CDR1 to MNHEY and CDR2 to SVGEGT. HCMV-specific IgG was detected in serum with a commercial ELISA kit to determine HCMV serostatus. Peripheral blood mononuclear cells were isolated from blood by Ficoll density gradient centrifugation. The TCR sequence derives from a woman aged 45-59 years in good health. Donor details come from another sample of the same person, matched by shared clones. The chain employs TRBV6-2 or TRBV6-3 and TRBJ2-7; TCRdb gives TRBD1 as the D gene, but with no DNA this cannot be confirmed. The sample taken for sequencing was blood T cells: a sorted CD56 or NKG2C T cell subset, CD4+ or CD8+ T cells, or bulk PBMC T cells (not recorded which). The CDR3 region has the sequence CASSYGGGTGNYEQYF.